Described below is a single T cell receptor (beta chain) sequence and its context. As yet, its antigen is unknown. Collection occurred without any documented infections or immune events in donors. These data come from a study of identifying expanded T cells in peripheral blood. Overall study results and limits: Over approximately two and four weeks, about 15 and 19 clones changed, versus approximately 1.2 between replicates. Roughly two-week clone count variance significantly increased as total template count grew.

TCRdb keeps only in-frame clones here, not all; method: immunoSEQ multiplex PCR. The table includes about 100,000 clones, 85% to 90% detected once. This receptor was obtained from a person aged 18-70 years in good health. Sequenced: blood.

The CDR3 is CASSSERAGTRVRGYTF. Written as DNA, the CDR3 is TGTGCCAGCAGCTCTGAGAGGGCCGGGACGAGGGTACGGGGCTACACCTTC. V gene TRBV7-2 combines with J gene TRBJ1-2; TRBD1 might be the D (5 bases). Trimming pared 4 bases from V and 8 bases from J, leaving 26 bases between. The CDR3 loop spans 17 amino acids. The germline V gene encodes CDR1 SGHTA and CDR2 FQGNSA.